Included here is one T cell receptor (beta chain) sequence, with context. Sequencing was performed with immunoSEQ multiplex PCR; in TCRdb, only in-frame clones are kept and a portion is missing. The data show hundreds of thousands of clones, over 75% seen once. The sample belongs to a study of shared T cell receptors in the human thymus. Germline V lookup: CDR1 SNHLY, CDR2 FYNNEI. The CDR3 has 15 amino acids. Trimming at V came to 5 bases and at J to 6 bases, leaving 9 bases not matched to a gene. This sample also appeared in a second study, on human thymus T cells. As reported in that work: Related studies noted strongly shared thymic repertoires across unrelated people.

This TCR came from a boy in the first two years of life with a congenital heart defect. Sequences were obtained from thymocytes. The chain is built from TRBV2 and TRBJ1-5; 8 bases map to TRBD1. CDR3 DNA: TGTGCCAGCAGTTATGACAGGGGAACGGGTCAGCCCCAGCATTTT. Protein: CASSYDRGTGQPQHF. The full variable domain, rest sourced from reference TRBV2 and TRBJ1-5, is EPEVTQTPSHQVTQMGQEVILRCVPISNHLYFYWYRQILGQKVEFLVSFYNNEISEKSEIFDDQFSVERPDGSNFTLKIRSTKLEDSAMYFCASSYDRGTGQPQHFGDGTRLSIL.